This T cell receptor beta chain came from a study of blood T cell repertoires in COVID-19. Germline V gene data show CDR1 as SGDLS and CDR2 as YYNGEE. The CDR3 is 16 residues long. J was trimmed by 0 bases and V by 2 bases; bases with no gene match: 0. Generated by immunoSEQ multiplex PCR, the TCRdb table keeps only in-frame clones and is missing some. The sample has some 75,000 clones, 80% seen once. Concerning this clone: Other DNA sequences in this sample translate to the same CDR3.

This TCR was recovered from a man between 50 and 59 years old with COVID-19, enrolled during active disease. The genes are TRBV9 and TRBJ2-1, with TRBD2 matching over 12 bases. The sample consisted of peripheral blood. CDR3 loop: CASSVTSGSSYNEQFF. The CDR3, as DNA: TGTGCCAGCAGCGTGACTAGCGGGAGCTCCTACAATGAGCAGTTCTTC. The variable domain in full, completed from reference TRBV9 and TRBJ2-1, reads DSGVTQTPKHLITATGQRVTLRCSPRSGDLSVYWYQQSLDQGLQFLIQYYNGEERAKGNILERFSAQQFPDLHSELNLSSLELGDSALYFCASSVTSGSSYNEQFFGPGTRLTVL.